This T cell receptor beta chain was sequenced for a study of CD8 T cells in ankylosing spondylitis. Study-wide results and caveats: Clones tied to disease were said to be significantly enriched in matched ankylosing spondylitis synovial fluid. In reactive arthritis synovial fluid and blood, some motif variants had been reported before. A motif in TCR beta, a set of 8 or 9 highly homologous variants, appeared characteristic of ankylosing spondylitis blood.

Trimming cost V 6 bases and J 5 bases; bases outside gene matches: 4. The CDR3 has 13 residues. Looked up from germline, CDR1 is MDHEN and CDR2 is SYDVKM. This clonotype was counted a few times. Its antigen is currently unknown. Quantitative barcoded 5'-RACE was used to prepare TCR beta libraries. TCRdb called the 5' RACE reads again in MiXCR, with one record for every CDR3 protein. The sample includes approximately 440,000 distinct CDR3 sequences, about a sixth seen only once; the top ten take 1%. What was sequenced was blood, either unsorted or a sorted T cell fraction (not recorded which). This sequence was found in a male donor with ankylosing spondylitis. The chain links TRBV28 to TRBJ1-2; TRBD1 agrees at 9 bases. The CDR3 DNA follows: TGTGCCAGCAGGGACAGGGGATTTTATGGCTACACCTTC. Protein sequence: CASRDRGFYGYTF.